This entry describes one T cell receptor beta chain. The same CDR3 can be traced to other DNA sequences in this sample. These data belong to a study of blood T cell repertoires in COVID-19. About the study: Material from acute and convalescent COVID-19 was sourced from the United States, Italy and Spain. Nucleic acid was either cDNA or gDNA, and it came from T cells, B-cell-depleted T cells, or PBMCs.

Trimming left V 0 bases short and J 5 bases short, with 7 bases between. CDR1 is ENHRY and CDR2 is SYGVKD in the germline V gene. This CDR3 has 13 residues. Per the original methods: Amplification of reference gene primers provided the estimated nucleated cell counts. TCRdb's table, derived via immunoSEQ multiplex PCR, lists solely in-frame clones and lacks some. The V and J calls and clone size are taken from that table; D and trimming were inferred from the DNA. The sample holds about 150,000 clones, over 75% seen once. The clonotype originates from a human donor in a cohort sampled during active COVID-19. The material sequenced was peripheral blood. The chain carries TRBV10-3 and TRBJ1-1; weak D call: TRBD1 (5 bases). CDR3 DNA sequence: TGTGCCATCAGTGAGTCTGGGGGGACTGAAGCTTTCTTT. This translates into CAISESGGTEAFF.